This T cell receptor beta chain is from a study of blood T cell repertoires in COVID-19. Study information: PBMCs, B-cell-depleted T cells, or T cells were the source of the cDNA or gDNA that made up the material.

The repertoire was sequenced with immunoSEQ multiplex PCR; TCRdb's copy has only in-frame clones and lacks some. The sample has tens of thousands of clones; about 95% are singletons. The sequence derives from a human donor with active COVID-19. The donor label of this sample is uncertain. Material: peripheral blood.

The chain's CDR3 is CASRASGTPPGELFF. The CDR3 region has the DNA TGTGCCAGCAGGGCTAGCGGGACCCCCCCCGGGGAGCTGTTTTTT. This chain joins TRBV3-1 (or the pseudogene TRBV3-2) and TRBJ2-2, with 9 bases lining up with TRBD2. Germline V gene lookup returns CDR1 LGHDT and CDR2 YNNKEL (reference sequence). The CDR3 is made up of 15 amino acids. Trimming took 6 bases from V and 6 from J; bases not matched to a gene: 8.